The clone carrying this T cell receptor beta chain has a single count. Its antigen is currently unknown. The record originates from a study of T cell responses to AZD1222 COVID-19 vaccine. Study observations and caveats: Clonal diversity may have been underestimated in mostly white British donors. Repertoire sampling was restricted to post-peak T cell response timepoints. Recipients of AZD1222 seropositive at baseline numbered only five or six. The span of vaccine-associated CD4 TCRs extended across spike, with dominance at 160-218 and 743-854.

Assay used: immunoSEQ multiplex PCR; TCRdb lists only in-frame clones, some missing. The profile shows approximately 94,000 clones, around nine tenths of them singletons. Germline V gene lookup returns CDR1 MGHRA and CDR2 YSYEKL. Trimming took off 0 bases at V and 0 bases at J, with 13 bases between the two ends. There are 17 residues in the CDR3. The input for sequencing was peripheral blood, taken on day 0 of AZD1222 vaccination. The sequence derives from an adult in good health. The rearrangement links TRBV4-1 to TRBJ2-3; the D is unclear. The CDR3 here is CASSQDRYGPSTDTQYF. The CDR3 DNA reads as TGCGCCAGCAGCCAAGATCGGTACGGTCCCAGCACAGATACGCAGTATTTT.